A single sample gave rise to the 9 T cell receptor beta chains below, sequenced in a study of blood T cell repertoires in COVID-19. This table comes from immunoSEQ multiplex PCR, and its TCRdb copy is limited to in-frame clones, with some not included. In the table there are a few hundred thousand clones, about 90% of which are singletons. The source material was PBMCs or T cells enriched from blood (not recorded which). The receptors shown here come from a woman aged 25 to 39 who had recovered from COVID-19.

This sequence joins TRBV12-5 and TRBJ2-3; D ambiguous. V was trimmed by 4 bases and J by 5 bases, leaving 10 bases between them. The CDR3 is made up of 13 amino acids. CDR1 is LGHNT, CDR2 FRNRAP, per germline. Here the CDR3 DNA reads TGTGCTAGTGGTTCCATCCCTATAGATACGCAGTATTTT. This sequence encodes CASGSIPIDTQYF.

The chain links TRBV4-1 to TRBJ2-1, with 10 bases identical to TRBD2. The CDR3 runs to 17 residues. Unmatched junction bases numbered 8, after V lost 4 bases and J lost 2 bases. Germline V gene lookup returns CDR1 MGHRA and CDR2 YSYEKL. In DNA form, the CDR3 reads TGCGCCAGCAGCCCTTCCGTGGGACTAGCGACCTACAATGAGCAGTTCTTC. The encoded protein is CASSPSVGLATYNEQFF.

CDR3 in amino acids: CASSPDRGVVGYTF. CDR3 bases: TGTGCCAGCAGTCCCGACAGGGGTGTGGTTGGCTACACCTTC. The rearrangement joins TRBV6-4 to TRBJ1-2; 8 bases are shared with TRBD1. The CDR3 runs to 14 residues. The junction had 9 bases not matched to a gene; V was cut back by 5 bases and J by 7 bases. CDR1 MRHNA and CDR2 SNTAGT come from the germline V gene.

J is TRBJ2-7 and V is TRBV29-1; 10 nucleotides line up with TRBD1. CDR3 size: 14 residues. CDR1 is SQVTM, CDR2 ANQGSEA, per germline. V shed 2 bases, J shed 7 bases, and the junction held 8 bases outside the gene matches. This CDR3 reads CSVESGQGFGEQYF. CDR3 coding DNA: TGCAGCGTTGAATCGGGACAGGGGTTTGGGGAGCAGTACTTC.

The rearrangement uses TRBV19 and TRBJ1-4, with 8 bases aligning to TRBD1. Trimming at V came to 10 bases and at J to 8 bases, leaving 9 bases not matched to a gene. CDR1 is LNHDA, CDR2 SQIVND, per germline (reference sequence). This CDR3 comprises 13 residues. The CDR3 sequence is CATLDRVREKLFF. The CDR3 DNA is TGTGCCACCCTGGACAGGGTGCGGGAAAAACTGTTTTTT.

This chain uses TRBV5-4 with TRBJ2-5, with D perhaps TRBD2 (5 bases). Per the germline V gene, CDR1 is SGHNT and CDR2 is YYREEE (reference sequence). Trimming took off 2 bases at V and 1 base at J, with 9 bases between the two ends. This CDR3 has 14 amino acids. The CDR3 spells CASSLPRGQETQYF. CDR3 bases: TGTGCCAGCAGCTTACCCCGGGGCCAAGAGACCCAGTACTTC.

This clone was observed a few times. This chain links TRBV19 with TRBJ2-7; 9 nucleotides line up with TRBD1. V lost 7 bases and J lost 1; bases outside the gene matches: 8. This CDR3 is built from 15 residues. Looked up from germline, CDR1 is LNHDA and CDR2 is SQIVND (reference sequence). The CDR3 region has the DNA TGTGCCAGTACAACCGGGACAGGGAGTTCCTACGAGCAGTACTTC. This encodes CASTTGTGSSYEQYF.

This sequence joins TRBV5-1 and TRBJ1-2; D is undetermined. Per the germline V gene, CDR1 is SGHRS and CDR2 is YFSETQ. CDR3 length equals 14 residues. Trimming pared 0 bases from V and 8 bases from J, leaving 14 bases between. The CDR3 region has the DNA TGCGCCAGCAGCTTGGGCCAGGCCGCCCTGGGCTACACCTTC. Its translation: CASSLGQAALGYTF.

The chain employs TRBV5-8 and TRBJ1-1, with D maybe TRBD1 (5 bases). Trimming pared 2 bases from V and 4 bases from J, leaving 9 bases between. The CDR3 sequence is 13 residues long. Germline CDR1 is SGHTS and CDR2 is YDEGEE. The CDR3 sequence: CASSFPGSTEAFF. The DNA for the CDR3 is TGTGCCAGCAGCTTCCCAGGGTCCACTGAAGCTTTCTTT.